This note documents a single TCR beta chain sequence. Its antigen is as yet unknown. Naive CD8 populations comprised CD45RO-negative cells positively selected for CCR7, excluding terminally differentiated effector memory CD45RA+ cells. This sample stems from a study of shared clonotypes between healthy human individuals. Each subset's genomic DNA was shared equally among a number of immunoSEQ plates. Sorted-subset replicate PCR reactions contained roughly 200 ng DNA, corresponding to 29,000 or so T cell genomes. Profiling relied on immunoSEQ multiplex PCR, and the TCRdb table lists in-frame clones only, not all of them. In the table there are hundreds of thousands of clones, around 90% of which are singletons. The CDR3 is 16 residues long. The ends were cut back, 2 bases at V and 0 bases at J, with 14 bases in the middle. Germline V gene lookup returns CDR1 MNHNS and CDR2 SASEGT. Overall study results and limits: Rarefaction curves obtained for sorted subsets showed sequencing incomplete despite large depth.

Material: naive CD8+ T cells sorted from blood. The chain is built from TRBV6-1 and TRBJ2-7; D remains unclear. This TCR was sampled from a man aged 25-45 years in good health. The CDR3 nucleotides are TGTGCCAGCAGTGAATTCGGCAAGTCGGGCTCCTACGAGCAGTACTTC. It translates to CASSEFGKSGSYEQYF.